A selection of T cell receptor beta chains follows, all from one sample in a study of T cells expressing NK-cell markers. TCRdb reprocessed the 5' RACE reads, with one entry per CDR3 protein and no DNA. Across 350,000 to 400,000 distinct CDR3 sequences, the top ten clones capture around a tenth of the sample. Specimen: blood T cells: a sorted CD56 or NKG2C T cell subset, CD4+ or CD8+ T cells, or bulk PBMC T cells (not recorded which). The receptor set was obtained from a woman in her forties or fifties in good health. Both conserved end residues are part of each CDR3.

TRBV2,TRBJ2-1,CASSEASGAYNEQFF
TRBV11-2,TRBJ2-1,CASSLGLAGRRQFF
TRBV12-3/TRBV12-4,TRBJ2-2,CASSLTPGQGAGELFF
TRBV7-6,TRBJ2-1,CASSGTGNEQFF
TRBV4-1,TRBJ1-5,CASRPQQGPSNQPQHF
TRBV7-2,TRBJ1-2,CASSRELGGGYTF
TRBV7-9,TRBJ1-6,CASSLAGENSPLHF
TRBV29-1,TRBJ2-1,CSVAVGTFAGSFVGSYNEQFF
TRBV29-1,TRBJ2-3,CSATGAGGPPDTQYF
TRBV11-2,TRBJ1-2,CASSLGGTSYTF